This T cell receptor beta chain was recovered during a study of OX40 agonist ivuxolimab in advanced cancers. The V gene's germline CDR1 is SGHRS and CDR2 YFSETQ. The CDR3 is made up of 15 amino acids. V gave up 4 bases and J gave up 8 bases, with 21 bases separating them. Measured with immunoSEQ multiplex PCR; TCRdb has only the in-frame clones, and not every one. The table has tens of thousands of clones, around four fifths seen once. The gene calls are TRBV5-1 and TRBJ1-1; D unclear. This TCR derives from an adult with an advanced solid tumor such as melanoma, head and neck, liver or kidney cancer. This specimen was CD4+ or CD8+ T cells sorted from blood, taken in a trial of the OX40 agonist ivuxolimab. Here the CDR3 reads CASSRASMREDEAFF. The CDR3 nucleotides read TGCGCCAGCAGCCGCGCTTCTATGAGGGAAGACGAAGCTTTCTTT.